This TCR beta chain was captured by sequencing in a study of CD8 T cells in ankylosing spondylitis. Many counts were recorded for this clonotype. TCRdb ran MiXCR on the 5' RACE reads and lists one entry per CDR3 protein. This table holds 200,000 to 300,000 distinct CDR3 sequences, more than 9% found once. This TCR was sampled from a male donor with ankylosing spondylitis or in good health (not recorded which). Source material: blood, either unsorted or a sorted T cell fraction (not recorded which).

The CDR3 sequence is CASSPGQGYNEQYF. The CDR3 bases are TGCGCCAGCAGCCCGGGACAGGGGTACAACGAGCAGTACTTC. The rearrangement joins TRBV5-1 to TRBJ2-7; 10 bases line up with TRBD1. Per the germline V gene, CDR1 is SGHRS and CDR2 is YFSETQ. V lost 4 bases to trimming and J lost 5 bases; unmatched junction nucleotides: 6. This CDR3 is 14 amino acids long.